Following are 8 T cell receptor beta chains from one sample sequenced in a study of shared clonotypes between healthy human individuals. Clones were sequenced by immunoSEQ multiplex PCR, and TCRdb holds only the in-frame ones, with some missing. The sample consists of roughly 700,000 clones, 80% to 95% of them appearing once. Source material: memory CD8+ T cells from PBMCs. Subset of the sample: CD45RO+ cells pooled with CCR7-negative TemRA cells. Receptors were obtained from a man in his late teens or twenties in good health. Some clones in this sample may be carry-over from other donors' samples.

The V call is TRBV7-9, the J call TRBJ2-5; tentatively, D is TRBD2 (6 bases). The CDR3 consists of 16 residues. Germline CDR1 SEHNR, CDR2 FQNEAQ (reference sequence). V was clipped by 5 bases and J by 0 bases, with 16 bases between them. The DNA of the CDR3 is TGTGCCAGCAGCCCGCGGAGGGCGTCTAACCAAGAGACCCAGTACTTC. Protein: CASSPRRASNQETQYF.

The sample holds one count of this clone. The V gene is TRBV9, the J gene TRBJ2-1, with 8 bases identical to TRBD2. V was clipped by 4 bases and J by 5 bases; unmatched bases: 8. This CDR3 is 15 amino acids long. The germline V gene encodes CDR1 SGDLS and CDR2 YYNGEE. The CDR3 sequence: CASSPRLATNNEQFF. DNA for the CDR3: TGTGCCAGCAGCCCACGACTAGCGACAAACAATGAGCAGTTCTTC.

A single count supports this clone. This chain uses TRBV7-9 with TRBJ1-2; D is unclear. Per the germline V gene, CDR1 is SEHNR and CDR2 is FQNEAQ (reference sequence). The CDR3 extends over 14 amino acids. V shed 5 bases and J shed 6 bases, with 16 bases lying between them. CDR3 DNA sequence: TGTGCCAGCAGCGGACCGGGAAAGCTAGATGGCTACACCTTC. Translation gives CASSGPGKLDGYTF.

The rearrangement links TRBV4-3 to TRBJ1-3; D may be TRBD1 (5 bases). Germline assignment: CDR1 LGHNA and CDR2 YSLEER. Trimming removed 4 bases at V and 4 bases at J, with 17 bases between. This CDR3 is 16 amino acids long. The CDR3 sequence is CASSPEDRAEGNTIYF. The DNA for the CDR3 is TGCGCCAGCAGCCCGGAAGACAGAGCCGAGGGAAACACCATATATTTT.

CDR3: CASSTRLAGAAINTGELFF. The CDR3 DNA sequence: TGTGCCAGCAGCACCCGACTAGCGGGAGCCGCTATAAACACCGGGGAGCTGTTTTTT. The chain carries TRBV13 and TRBJ2-2; 12 bases align to TRBD2. The CDR3 has 19 residues. CDR1 and CDR2 (germline): PRHDT, FYEKMQ (reference sequence). The V gene end was trimmed by 5 bases and the J gene end by 2 bases; junction bases not matched to a gene: 12.

This sequence joins TRBV5-8 and TRBJ2-1; 7 bases are a match to TRBD1. Germline CDR1 is SGHTS and CDR2 is YDEGEE. CDR3 length: 17 amino acids. Trimming removed 2 bases from V and 7 bases from J; junction bases left unmatched: 15. The CDR3: CASSFVYSPDRVNEQFF. In nucleotides, the CDR3 is TGTGCCAGCAGCTTTGTTTACTCCCCCGACAGGGTGAATGAGCAGTTCTTC.

This rearrangement joins TRBV20-1 to TRBJ1-2, with unresolved D. CDR1 and CDR2 from the germline V gene are DFQATT and SNEGSKA (reference sequence). The CDR3 runs to 11 residues. This CDR3 is CSADGPYGYTF. The CDR3 DNA is TGCAGCGCCGACGGGCCGTATGGCTACACCTTC.

This chain joins TRBV15 and TRBJ1-2; D uncertain. This CDR3 is 15 amino acids long. V lost 4 bases, J lost 3 bases, and 15 bases lay in between. Per the germline V gene, CDR1 is LNHNV and CDR2 is YYDKDF (reference sequence). This chain's CDR3 is CATSTDREEDYGYTF. The CDR3 region has the DNA TGTGCCACCAGCACAGATAGAGAGGAGGACTATGGCTACACCTTC.